This entry is about one T cell receptor (beta chain). The target of this receptor is not known. No much larger clone is present one base from it, and per-base qualities are unavailable. For each ankylosing spondylitis patient, the synovial fluid sample was matched to a blood sample from that same patient. These reads were obtained on an Illumina HiSeq 2500. Quantitative 5'-RACE with molecular barcodes was the method used to prepare the TCR beta libraries. Per the authors' processing: A new computational method based on a probabilistic model of VDJ rearrangement was used to identify disease-linked TCR variants. Starting from the raw public reads, TCRdb applied fastp trimming at Q25, assembled clones with MiXCR and retained in-frame beta chains. Entries that share a CDR3 protein sequence are merged under the most common genes and DNA. The V and J calls follow TCRdb's processing rather than the paper's. Counted in this sample were some 150,000 distinct CDR3 sequences; about 42% of them appeared once. Around 15% of the sample is held by the ten biggest clonotypes.

This sample was included in a study of CD8 T cells in ankylosing spondylitis (dated by TCRdb to the late 2010s). Regarding the research as a whole: The study set out to find disease-linked TCR variants by profiling T cell receptor beta repertoires in ankylosing spondylitis patients and healthy donors. Samples of peripheral blood were taken, and for ankylosing spondylitis patients, synovial fluid was collected as well. The full study cohort was made up of under 30 ankylosing spondylitis patients and around 100 healthy donors.

Overall study results and their limits: The disease-linked clones showed a CD8+ phenotype and occurred at relatively low frequencies in peripheral blood. Blood from ankylosing spondylitis patients appeared to be characterized by a TCR beta motif composed of under 10 highly homologous amino acid variants. Some of the motif variants had been reported before in the synovial fluid and blood of reactive arthritis patients, a finding that suggests common disease-initiation mechanisms. The disease-linked clones were reported to be significantly enriched in matched synovial fluid samples from ankylosing spondylitis patients.

This clonotype was obtained from a male donor with ankylosing spondylitis. The specimen was synovial fluid, either unsorted or a sorted T cell fraction (not recorded which).

At the DNA level, the sequence is TGTGCCAGCAGGGGGACTCCTGATATCTCCTACAATGAGCAGTTCTTC. The translation is CASRGTPDISYNEQFF. The V gene is TRBV2 and the J gene is TRBJ2-1; matching of 6 bases hints at TRBD2 as the D gene. V is pared back by 6 bases and J by 0 bases, with 15 bases lying between the germline termini. Including cysteine and phenylalanine, the CDR3 has 16 amino acids. Of all the DNA, just the CDR3 is kept, 48 bases in frame from base 1. Sequences SNHLY (CDR1) and FYNNEI (CDR2) are obtained from the germline V gene.